This T cell receptor (beta chain) was sequenced in a study of cytomegalovirus exposure and HLA in healthy donors listed by TCRdb under 2017. In the study overall: In an earlier analysis of under 750 of the donors, 250 to 350 Gb of sequence data and 90 million to 120 million unique TCR beta sequences from some 170 million T cells were reported. The T cell repertoires of 670 or so subjects were profiled by immunosequencing and related to cytomegalovirus serostatus. Typing coverage differed by locus: A, B, C, DRB1 and DQB1 were typed in roughly 629-630 donors, DQA1 in around 500, DPA1 in some 600, and DPB1 in just under 480. HLA typing included class I and class II loci at four-digit resolution. Across some 400 genotyped donors of the cohort, an average of approximately 240,000 unique TCR beta nucleotide sequences per donor were sequenced, and roughly 18% of those sequences were non-productive. All discovery cohort repertoires had been generated on a single sequencing platform. A later genetic analysis took genome-wide SNP genotypes for about 55% of the 666 donors and used that subset as a discovery cohort. Rather than using new phenotypic data, the later analysis identified candidate immune exposures from TCR beta sequences and from how often those sequences occurred across donors. To study patterns of TCR occurrence, a later analysis re-analyzed previously published TCR beta repertoires from 666 donors and added high-resolution HLA genotyping. An early release that covered about 640 HLA-typed donors contained approximately 300 gigabases of sequencing data and about 93 million unique TCR sequences. Along with the approximately 650-subject first cohort, a separate validation cohort of around 120 different subjects was used. Alongside the repertoire data, information on donor age, sex, ethnicity and CMV serostatus was compiled. An earlier analysis of about 620 of the donors applied high-throughput TCR beta sequencing to assess whether each TCR beta V gene segment acted as functional or pseudogenic. High-throughput TCR immunosequencing, statistical association of individual TCRs with disease status, and machine learning were combined to predict cytomegalovirus infection status. The study was designed to test whether signatures of past pathogen exposure could be identified by cataloging public T cell receptors. Of the 300 to 500 genotyped donors, roughly 76% were placed in the genetic ancestry cluster associated with self-reported Caucasian donors. Five DR-DQ haplotypes were handled as single units for association and clustering because linkage in the cohort was strong.

Between the V and J ends, shortened by 3 bases and 3 bases respectively, the junction contains 12 bases. The CDR3 measures 14 amino acids from cysteine to phenylalanine. Only CDR3 DNA remains: 42 bases, in frame from the first base. CDR1 and CDR2, looked up from the germline V gene, are SGDLS and YYNGEE. The cohort consisted of 600 to 700 healthy bone marrow donors. At the time of sampling, all cohort members were nominally healthy, though unrecorded immune exposures were likely present. The donor tested CMV seronegative, placing the donor among the roughly 340 seronegative members of the cohort. Every donor gave a peripheral blood sample, and the peripheral blood mononuclear cells from that sample were used for TCR beta sequencing. The Qiagen DNeasy Blood Extraction Kit was used to extract genomic DNA from the blood cell samples. What the research found in general, with its limitations: Assigning TCR associations to individual alleles was difficult when HLA alleles, especially DR and DQ, strongly co-occurred. Because the 87-base-pair reads could not distinguish some IMGT-functional V segments, including TRBV6-2 and TRBV6-3, those segments were excluded. A further reported finding was that TCR beta sequences accurately predicted the HLA-A and HLA-B alleles for most subjects in the first cohort. The study listed approximately 150 TCR beta chains as associated with cytomegalovirus. In a later analysis, HLA-associated TCR beta chains showed more clonal expansion and lower generation probabilities than non-associated chains that were equally common. V-gene and J-gene trimming of TCR beta chains was associated with a missense DCLRE1C variant in a later genetic analysis, and the association was replicated in an independent cohort. A group of highly shared sequence variants was considered likely to be a technical artifact of the sequencing pipeline. The authors suggested that the approach could potentially be generalized to other disease states and immunological phenotypes. The only immune exposure information available for the cohort was CMV serostatus. Most TCR sequences were seen in very few donors, while some public TCRs were found in many individuals. Correlated functional status among segregating V segments might be attributable to linkage disequilibrium, but an unknown experimental factor could not be ruled out. Because counts were too low, about 18 rarely observed V segments, including chromosome 9 orphons, were excluded from the earlier analysis of 587 of the donors. Broadly in line with IMGT annotations, most TCR beta V segments showed up in productive rearrangements about 87% or about 30% of the time in an earlier analysis of 587 of the donors. Several of the top co-occurrence clusters appeared to be linked to parvovirus B19, influenza, CMV and Epstein-Barr virus, according to a later analysis. At a false discovery rate of 0.05, a later analysis linked around 17,000 TCR beta sequences to specific HLA alleles. Roughly uniform sequencing depth across donors was assumed in presence/absence analyses, although this assumption may not hold. A later genetic analysis reported fewer N-insertions in productive TCRs among donors in an Asian-associated ancestry cluster than the roughly 700-donor mean. Three of the identified cytomegalovirus-associated TCR beta chains were confirmed in vitro to be specific for cytomegalovirus antigens. The classifier was reported to diagnose cytomegalovirus status with high specificity and sensitivity in both the original and validation cohorts. The cohort was sequenced for TCR beta chains only, and without alpha or paired-chain data the features that could be detected were limited. According to a later analysis, most CMV-associated TCR beta chains appeared to be HLA-restricted, and the HLA associations seemed to be driven largely by CMV exposure. According to a later analysis, TCR association rates differed among HLA loci, with DRB1 alleles showing the most associated TCRs and HLA-C alleles showing the fewest. HLA typing was unavailable for some donors at each locus, so association tests used only the typed subset.

The library was generated by the immunoSEQ multiplex PCR assay. For the multiplex PCR, a mixture combining 60 forward primers for TCR Vbeta segments and 13 reverse primers for TCR Jbeta segments was used. A multiplex PCR assay on genomic DNA amplified the CDR3 region of rearranged TCR beta genes. On the Illumina HiSeq System, the amplified TCR beta libraries were sequenced as 87-base-pair reads. The authors' pipeline ran thus. Across the 500 to 750 repertoires, a later analysis counted 78 million or so unique TCR beta chains, roughly 11 million of which were shared by at least two donors. Raw reads were error-corrected and collapsed into unique sequences by a nearest-neighbor algorithm in which closely related sequences were merged to remove PCR and sequencing errors. V, D and J gene segments were assigned by aligning CDR3 sequences to IMGT reference sequences. For a sequence to be retained, a match of at least six nucleotides was required to both a V gene segment and a J gene segment. Rearrangements were classified as productive when the CDR3 lacked stop codons and remained in frame with V and J, and all other rearrangements were classified as non-productive. Following IMGT convention, CDR3 was defined as the stretch from the second conserved V-encoded cysteine up to the conserved J-encoded phenylalanine. In an earlier analysis of roughly 610 of the donors, sequences lacking an unambiguous match to a single V gene segment were excluded. In an earlier analysis of a few hundred of the donors, a V segment was called functional when productive rearrangements were above 56.7%, and segregating when the standard deviation between donors exceeded 5%. A statistical classification framework was built for diagnosing cytomegalovirus status from the catalog of TCR beta chain sequences. In a later analysis, V and J genes were assigned by comparing TCR nucleotide sequences against IMGT/GENE-DB human TR gene sequences. Using the TCRdist pipeline, a later analysis assigned CDR3 sequences along with most-parsimonious VDJ recombination scenarios. In a later analysis, each TCR beta chain was defined by its CDR3 amino acid sequence together with its V-gene family, and reads lacking a unique V-gene family were excluded. As a way to deal with suspected cross-contamination and a sequencing artifact, a later analysis dropped 450 to 600 nucleotide sequences that were highly shared and had low generation probability. For each public chain, a later analysis derived a clonal expansion index from normalized ranks of inferred template counts within each repertoire. Generation probabilities in a later analysis came from a VDJ recombination model fitted to out-of-frame rearrangements, and those results were checked against IGoR. A later analysis scored TCR-TCR, TCR-HLA and TCR-CMV co-occurrence with hypergeometric tests, applying a repertoire-size bias correction to TCR pairs. To estimate false discovery rates, a later analysis permuted the HLA or CMV assignments 20 times. In a later analysis, co-occurring TCRs were grouped using DBSCAN, and TCRdist sequence similarity was added for clustering within HLA-allele-positive subsets. Repertoires with fewer than 30,000 or more than 120,000 public chains were left out of co-occurrence clustering, as were about 5 repertoires with anomalous nucleotide sharing. TCRdb carries this immuneACCESS record with in-frame sequences only. Its versions omit some clonotypes, under half of them owing to an unresolved V gene in the studies checked, with the rest unexplained. V, J and clone size are taken as reported in that table, and D and trimming were inferred from the DNA itself. The sample table holds fewer than 120,000 clones, of which roughly 86% were seen once. Clones ranked in the top ten supply 1.5% to 2% of the sample.

Details on this clone: It lacks a known antigen. No base quality values were provided; no much bigger clone lies one nucleotide off.

This receptor was obtained from a man aged 40-50 years in good health and CMV-seronegative. Specimen: PBMCs. The receptor chain draws on TRBV9 and TRBJ1-2, and possibly TRBD1, on 6 matching bases. The DNA sequence is TGTGCCAGCAGCGACAGGGTCCATCACTATGGCTACACCTTC. Its coded protein is CASSDRVHHYGYTF.